The 20 T cell receptor beta chains presented below share a single source sample, sequenced in a study of cytotoxic CD8 clonotypes in ibrutinib-treated CLL (dated by TCRdb to about 2021). In the paper's terms, the time point label means: roughly 12 months on ibrutinib. The library was obtained by the immunoSEQ multiplex PCR assay. The immuneACCESS repertoire file appears here via TCRdb, limited to in-frame rearrangements. These files lack a portion of the clones; in checked studies, under half of the deficit traces to unresolved V genes, and the cause of the others is not known. Recorded for this sample are more than 85,000 clones; more than 75% of them occurred a single time. The ten largest clones take up about 29% of the sample. The sample here was PBMCs, taken after 12 months of ibrutinib treatment. These TCRs come from a human donor with chronic lymphocytic leukemia.

The chain recombines TRBV5-1 with TRBJ2-5; no firm D call. V dropped 4 bases and J dropped 0 bases, with 16 bases sitting between them. The CDR3 loop spans 16 amino acids. The germline CDR1 and CDR2 sequences are SGHRS and YFSETQ. CDR3 coding DNA: TGCGCCAGCAGCCCGCGAACCGGGCCTAACCAAGAGACCCAGTACTTC. It is translated as CASSPRTGPNQETQYF.

V gene TRBV11-1 combines with J gene TRBJ2-1; 9 bases are shared with TRBD2. The trim removed 5 bases at V and 9 bases at J, leaving 11 bases unmatched. Germline V gene data show CDR1 as SGHAT and CDR2 as FQDESV (reference sequence). The CDR3 is 15 amino acids. Written as DNA, the CDR3 is TGTGCCAGCAGCCCCCTGAGGGTAGCGGGGGCTGAGCAGTTCTTC. The encoded protein is CASSPLRVAGAEQFF. The complete variable domain, with remaining parts taken from reference TRBV11-1 and TRBJ2-1, reads EAEVAQSPRYKITEKSQAVAFWCDPISGHATLYWYRQILGQGPELLVQFQDESVVDDSQLPKDRFSAERLKGVDSTLKIQPAELGDSAMYLCASSPLRVAGAEQFFGPGTRLTVL.

The J gene is TRBJ1-2, the V gene TRBV29-1; the match to TRBD1 covers 12 bases. V lost 6 bases to trimming and J lost 4 bases; unmatched junction nucleotides: 12. There are 16 residues in the CDR3. Germline lookup yields CDR1 SQVTM and CDR2 ANQGSEA. CDR3 protein: CSVATGTGGAGYGYTF. CDR3 nucleotide sequence: TGCAGCGTCGCAACCGGGACAGGGGGCGCAGGCTATGGCTACACCTTC. Looking up the rest from reference TRBV29-1 and TRBJ1-2 gives the full variable domain: SAVISQKPSRDICQRGTSLTIQCQVDSQVTMMFWYRQQPGQSLTLIATANQGSEATYESGFVIDKFPISRPNLTFSTLTVSNMSPEDSSIYLCSVATGTGGAGYGYTFGSGTRLTVV.

In DNA, the CDR3 is TGCGCCAGCAGCTCCCCGCTTGGCACTGAAGCTTTCTTT. It yields the protein CASSSPLGTEAFF. The chain is built from TRBV5-1 and TRBJ1-1, with D hard to call. Germline CDR1 and CDR2: SGHRS and YFSETQ. V lost 3 bases to trimming and J lost 4 bases, with 10 bases between them. This CDR3 comprises 13 residues.

J is TRBJ2-3 and V is TRBV5-1, with D possibly being TRBD2 (6 bases). Germline V gene sequence: CDR1 SGHRS, CDR2 YFSETQ. This CDR3 has 14 residues. With 0 bases removed from V and 6 bases from J, the gap between germline ends came to 11 bases. DNA for the CDR3: TGCGCCAGCAGCTTGGCGCTAGCGCTGGATACGCAGTATTTT. Translation gives CASSLALALDTQYF.

V usage is TRBV4-2 and J usage is TRBJ2-2; D might be TRBD2 (7 bases). The ends were cut back, 4 bases at V and 7 bases at J, with 16 bases in the middle. Germline V lookup: CDR1 LGHNA, CDR2 YNFKEQ. CDR3 size: 15 residues. In DNA, the CDR3 is TGTGCCAGCAGCCCGGAGGGGGGGCCAATCGGGGAGCTGTTTTTT. This gives the protein CASSPEGGPIGELFF.

This rearrangement joins TRBV29-1 to TRBJ1-2; D may be TRBD1 (6 bases). This CDR3 is built from 12 residues. Germline V CDR1 and CDR2: SQVTM, ANQGSEA. V lost 6 bases, J lost 10 bases, and 18 bases lay in between. CDR3 amino acids: CSVTRDNRPYTF. CDR3 nucleotide sequence: TGCAGCGTGACCCGGGACAATCGGCCCTACACCTTC.

The chain is built from TRBV7-3 and TRBJ2-3; 11 bases are shared with TRBD2. The CDR3 length is 16 residues. The germline V gene encodes CDR1 SGHTA and CDR2 FQGTGA. V trimming: 5 bases; J trimming: 2 bases; junction bases outside the gene matches: 6. CDR3 in DNA: TGTGCCAGCAGCCTCACTAGCGGGGGCAACACAGATACGCAGTATTTT. Translating gives CASSLTSGGNTDTQYF.

The chain couples TRBV27 to TRBJ1-5, with TRBD1 matching 9 bases. The CDR3 is 13 residues long. V trimming: 7 bases; J trimming: 6 bases; junction bases outside the gene matches: 4. From germline, CDR1 is MNHEY and CDR2 SMNVEV (reference sequence). CDR3 region: CASNTGGGQPQHF. The DNA for the CDR3 is TGTGCCAGCAATACAGGGGGCGGTCAGCCCCAGCATTTT.

V gene TRBV29-1 combines with J gene TRBJ1-2; possible D gene TRBD1, 6 bases. CDR1 is SQVTM, CDR2 ANQGSEA, per germline. The CDR3 consists of 14 residues. V was shortened by 1 base and J by 6 bases, with 15 bases between the two germline ends. The CDR3: CSVEVPRQGNGYTF. In DNA form, the CDR3 reads TGCAGCGTTGAAGTTCCCAGGCAGGGGAATGGCTACACCTTC.

V gene TRBV19 combines with J gene TRBJ1-3; D remains ambiguous. V was trimmed by 4 bases and J by 1 base, leaving 17 bases between them. This CDR3 is built from 17 residues. CDR1 LNHDA and CDR2 SQIVND come from the germline V gene (reference sequence). CDR3 loop: CASSSQMGKTSGNTIYF. The CDR3 DNA reads as TGTGCCAGTAGTAGCCAAATGGGGAAGACTTCTGGAAACACCATATATTTT.

This clone was recorded once. The CDR3 loop is CASSQERLRQGPYEQYF. In DNA, the CDR3 is TGCGCCAGCAGCCAAGAGAGGCTCCGACAGGGGCCCTACGAGCAGTACTTC. This chain uses TRBV4-1 with TRBJ2-7; 8 bases line up with TRBD1. Trimming took 0 bases from V and 2 from J; bases not matched to a gene: 9. The CDR3 runs to 17 residues. The germline gives CDR1 MGHRA, CDR2 YSYEKL.

This clone was seen a handful of times. This chain connects TRBV28 to TRBJ1-3; TRBD1 aligns across 9 bases. CDR3 size: 16 residues. Germline assignment: CDR1 MDHEN and CDR2 SYDVKM. The ends lost 6 bases at V and 4 bases at J; junction bases unmatched: 10. As DNA, the CDR3 is TGTGCCAGCAGGGGGACAGGGAACCCTAGGGGAAACACCATATATTTT. This gives the protein CASRGTGNPRGNTIYF.

This sequence joins TRBV5-1 and TRBJ2-1; 7 bases map to TRBD2. Unmatched junction bases numbered 17, after V lost 4 bases and J lost 10 bases. CDR1 is SGHRS and CDR2 is YFSETQ in the germline V gene. The CDR3 is 16 residues long. CDR3 sequence: CASSPPLSGGVDEQFF. For the CDR3, the DNA is TGCGCCAGCAGCCCCCCTCTGTCTGGGGGGGTCGACGAGCAGTTCTTC.

This clone appeared a single time. V and J are TRBV20-1 and TRBJ1-1, with D tentatively TRBD1 (6 bases). Germline V gene sequence: CDR1 DFQATT, CDR2 SNEGSKA (reference sequence). CDR3 size: 11 residues. Trimming took off 1 base at V and 8 bases at J, with 8 bases between the two ends. The CDR3 spells CSARVDSEAFF. The DNA for the CDR3 is TGCAGTGCTAGAGTGGACAGCGAAGCTTTCTTT.

This clone appeared a few times. This chain uses TRBV29-1 with TRBJ1-2; D unclear. CDR1 and CDR2 from the germline V gene are SQVTM and ANQGSEA. Trimming removed 5 bases from V and 6 bases from J, with 10 bases in between. This CDR3 has 11 amino acids. CDR3 protein: CSVREMNGYTF. The DNA of the CDR3 is TGCAGCGTTAGGGAAATGAATGGCTACACCTTC.

About this clone: The germline gene is not matched at one end of the junction; a read error may be the cause. The V and J genes are TRBV7-3 and TRBJ2-6; D is perhaps TRBD1 (5 bases). The CDR3 has 22 residues. Germline assignment: CDR1 SGHTA and CDR2 FQGTGA. The CDR3, as DNA: TGTGCCAGCAGCCTAACAGCCCCTTCATCCTTTCGACAGTATACCGGGGCCAACGTCCTGACTTTC. Translating gives CASSLTAPSSFRQYTGANVLTF.

The rearrangement joins TRBV2 to TRBJ2-2; possibly TRBD2 for D (6 bases). The CDR3 loop spans 15 amino acids. CDR1 and CDR2 (germline): SNHLY, FYNNEI. V was clipped by 7 bases and J by 4 bases, with 16 bases between them. The CDR3 nucleotides read TGTGCCAGCAACCGGGCCGGGACTCTCACCGGGGAGCTGTTTTTT. Its translation is CASNRAGTLTGELFF.

The rearrangement joins TRBV5-1 to TRBJ2-5; D uncertain. Germline CDR1 SGHRS, CDR2 YFSETQ. V was cut by 0 bases and J by 2 bases, with 8 bases left in between. The CDR3 length is 14 residues. CDR3: CASSLVTSQETQYF. The CDR3 DNA reads as TGCGCCAGCAGCTTGGTGACCTCGCAAGAGACCCAGTACTTC.

J is TRBJ2-7 and V is TRBV5-1; D may be TRBD1 (5 bases). The CDR3 is 15 amino acids. Germline V gives CDR1 SGHRS, CDR2 YFSETQ. V was clipped by 4 bases and J by 3 bases, with 17 bases between them. DNA for the CDR3: TGCGCCAGCAGCCCGACAGTCCAAGGGAACTACGAGCAGTACTTC. It is translated as CASSPTVQGNYEQYF.